Presented here are 19 T cell receptor beta chains from one specimen sequenced in a study of CD8+ T cells in alopecia areata. Extraction and reverse transcription of RNA yielded cDNA as the sequencing template. The data were produced by immunoSEQ multiplex PCR, yet TCRdb's version contains in-frame clones alone and is incomplete. The table records some 180,000 clones, over 55% of them present only once. Sequencing used CD4+ T cells sorted from blood, obtained at week 0. These receptors all stem from a human donor with alopecia areata.

The CDR3 DNA is TGTGCCAGCAGCCAAGGGCACCAAGAAGCTTTCTTT. Its protein product is CASSQGHQEAFF. The chain is built from TRBV4-2 and TRBJ1-1; D not certain. Per germline, CDR1 LGHNA and CDR2 YNFKEQ. Trimming took off 1 base at V and 8 bases at J, with 8 bases between the two ends. This CDR3 contains 12 residues.

This chain connects TRBV7-9 to TRBJ1-1; 7 bases align to TRBD1. V shed 3 bases, J shed 10 bases, and the junction held 8 bases outside the gene matches. Germline CDR1 and CDR2: SEHNR and FQNEAQ (reference sequence). This CDR3 comprises 13 residues. The CDR3 nucleotides are TGTGCCAGCAGCTTGGGGCCGACAGGGATAGCTTTCTTT. Translation gives CASSLGPTGIAFF.

CDR3 DNA sequence: TGTGCCAGCAGCCGGATCGTGGGGGGTCCGAATTCACCCCTCCACTTT. Translation gives CASSRIVGGPNSPLHF. The chain is built from TRBV5-6 and TRBJ1-6, with D perhaps matching TRBD1 (5 bases). This CDR3 spans 16 amino acids. Germline assignment: CDR1 SGHDT and CDR2 YYEEEE. Trimming took 4 bases from V and 7 from J, leaving 18 bases between them.

The chain combines TRBV11-2 with TRBJ2-7; 7 bases match TRBD1. The CDR3 loop spans 13 amino acids. J gave up 6 bases and V 6 bases, and 8 bases lay outside the gene matches. Germline V gives CDR1 SGHAT, CDR2 FQNNGV. This CDR3 is CASRVLGGREQYF. CDR3 bases: TGTGCCAGCAGGGTACTAGGGGGCCGCGAGCAGTACTTC.

CDR3 sequence: CASSPIPGNQPQHF. In nucleotides, the CDR3 is TGTGCCAGCAGTCCCATACCGGGGAATCAGCCCCAGCATTTT. The genes are TRBV2 and TRBJ1-5; D unresolved. Trimming removed 5 bases from V and 4 bases from J, with 12 bases in between. The CDR3 has 14 residues. Germline values: CDR1 SNHLY, CDR2 FYNNEI.

V usage is TRBV2 and J usage is TRBJ1-2; D may be TRBD1 (5 bases). CDR1 SNHLY and CDR2 FYNNEI come from the germline V gene. The V end lost 6 bases, the J end lost 7 bases, and 18 bases lay between the germline ends. The CDR3 sequence is 14 residues long. The CDR3 reads CASSLGRGKSGYTF. Here the CDR3 DNA reads TGTGCCAGCAGCTTAGGACGGGGGAAGTCTGGCTACACCTTC.

This chain joins TRBV5-1 and TRBJ2-2; D unclear. This CDR3 has 14 residues. Looked up from germline, CDR1 is SGHRS and CDR2 is YFSETQ. V was pared by 4 bases and J by 3 bases, with 10 bases between. The CDR3 is CASSRIPDTGELFF. CDR3 in DNA: TGCGCCAGCAGCCGAATTCCCGACACCGGGGAGCTGTTTTTT.

Concerning this clone itself: Different DNA sequences within this sample yield the same CDR3. V gene TRBV4-3 combines with J gene TRBJ2-3, with D unresolved. Looked up from germline, CDR1 is LGHNA and CDR2 is YSLEER. Trimming left V 1 base short and J 3 bases short, with 5 bases between. This CDR3 spans 13 amino acids. The CDR3 DNA sequence: TGCGCCAGCAGCCAAGCAGGAACAGATACGCAGTATTTT. As protein: CASSQAGTDTQYF.

The V call is TRBV29-1, the J call TRBJ1-2; D ambiguous. CDR3 length: 12 residues. CDR1 SQVTM and CDR2 ANQGSEA come from the germline V gene. Trimming pared 5 bases from V and 9 bases from J, leaving 16 bases between. CDR3 sequence reads: CSVSSGGLSYTF. CDR3 bases: TGCAGCGTTAGCAGCGGAGGGTTGAGCTACACCTTC.

This chain connects TRBV29-1 to TRBJ2-7; 7 bases map to TRBD1. J gave up 2 bases and V 4 bases, and 11 bases lay outside the gene matches. This CDR3 has 15 amino acids. CDR1 and CDR2 (germline): SQVTM, ANQGSEA. CDR3 in amino acids: CSVGPDRVGPYEQYF. CDR3 in DNA: TGCAGCGTTGGCCCTGACAGGGTCGGACCCTACGAGCAGTACTTC.

This rearrangement joins TRBV19 to TRBJ1-2; weak D call: TRBD1 (6 bases). This CDR3 spans 13 amino acids. The ends were cut back, 8 bases at V and 6 bases at J, with 16 bases in the middle. Germline V CDR1 and CDR2: LNHDA, SQIVND (reference sequence). CDR3 sequence reads: CASEWGPRHGYTF. The CDR3 DNA reads TGTGCCAGTGAGTGGGGGCCTCGTCATGGCTACACCTTC.

The J gene is TRBJ2-7, the V gene TRBV27; 8 nucleotides align to TRBD1. Unmatched junction bases numbered 8, after V lost 3 bases and J lost 4 bases. The germline V gene has CDR1 MNHEY and CDR2 SMNVEV (reference sequence). The CDR3 totals 15 residues. The CDR3 region has the DNA TGTGCCAGCAGTTTGCGTCAGGGGGCCGGGTACGAGCAGTACTTC. This translates into CASSLRQGAGYEQYF.

This clone was detected a few times. The chain recombines TRBV5-4 with TRBJ1-2; 7 bases fit TRBD1. Trimming at V came to 4 bases and at J to 6 bases, leaving 15 bases not matched to a gene. Per germline, CDR1 SGHNT and CDR2 YYREEE (reference sequence). The CDR3 spans 16 residues. CDR3 region: CASSPTGPKEWDGYTF. CDR3 DNA: TGTGCCAGCAGCCCGACAGGGCCCAAGGAATGGGATGGCTACACCTTC.

As DNA, the CDR3 is TGTGCCAGCAGCCTATATCGGGATACGCAGTATTTT. This gives the protein CASSLYRDTQYF. The chain uses TRBV7-2 and TRBJ2-3; no reliable D call. This CDR3 region has 12 residues. Germline CDR1 and CDR2: SGHTA and FQGNSA. Trimming left V 5 bases short and J 6 bases short, with 9 bases between.

The V gene is TRBV25-1, the J gene TRBJ2-5, with 7 bases lining up with TRBD2. Germline V gene lookup returns CDR1 MGHDK and CDR2 SYGVNS. The CDR3 spans 15 residues. The trim removed 3 bases at V and 2 bases at J, leaving 6 bases unmatched. The CDR3 bases are TGTGCCAGCAGTGATCTGGCTAGCGGTCAAGAGACCCAGTACTTC. As protein: CASSDLASGQETQYF.

The chain has TRBV5-1 and TRBJ2-6; 7 bases agree with TRBD1. This CDR3 spans 18 amino acids. The germline CDR1 and CDR2 sequences are SGHRS and YFSETQ. The ends lost 4 bases at V and 0 bases at J; junction bases unmatched: 10. The CDR3 spells CASSHRTGLNSGANVLTF. The CDR3, as DNA: TGCGCCAGCAGCCACCGGACAGGCCTGAACTCTGGGGCCAACGTCCTGACTTTC.

This chain uses TRBV6-1 with TRBJ1-5; D is ambiguous. The germline gives CDR1 MNHNS, CDR2 SASEGT. The CDR3 length is 13 residues. Trimming shortened V by 5 bases and J by 6 bases, and 11 bases separated the two germline ends. CDR3 bases: TGTGCCAGCAGTCCAGGTATAGGTCAGCCCCAGCATTTT. As protein: CASSPGIGQPQHF.

This clone was recorded a few times. The V gene is TRBV7-2, the J gene TRBJ1-4, with 7 bases aligning to TRBD1. From germline, CDR1 is SGHTA and CDR2 FQGNSA. This CDR3 is 14 amino acids long. J was trimmed by 6 bases and V by 5 bases; bases with no gene match: 6. The CDR3 reads CASSLRGLDEKLFF. The CDR3 DNA sequence: TGTGCCAGCAGCCTGAGGGGGCTCGATGAAAAACTGTTTTTT.

This clone has a handful of counts. The chain joins TRBV7-9 to TRBJ2-7, with 7 bases that match TRBD2. The V segment lost 4 bases and the J segment 10 bases; nucleotides outside the gene matches: 7. In germline, CDR1 is SEHNR, CDR2 FQNEAQ (reference sequence). The CDR3 runs 12 residues. This CDR3 is CASSSGGDAQYF. CDR3 coding DNA: TGTGCCAGCAGCTCGGGAGGAGATGCACAGTACTTC.